Listed below are T cell receptor beta chains from one sample, sequenced in a study of blood T cell repertoires in COVID-19. TCRdb's copy holds only in-frame clones and misses some; the assay was immunoSEQ multiplex PCR. The sample lists fewer than 110,000 clones; around 82% were seen once. The sample consisted of peripheral blood. Receptors originate from a human donor in a cohort sampled during active COVID-19. The CDR3 runs from the conserved cysteine through the conserved F or W. The order of the fields is V gene, clone size, J gene, D gene, CDR3 DNA, CDR3 protein. A D gene is named only where the DNA matches it firmly. Part of the rows lack a size; the others show once, few, many or a class for expanded clones.

V gene: TRBV7-2; clone size: .; J gene: TRBJ2-7; D gene: TRBD2; CDR3 DNA: TGTGCCAGCAGCTTAGGACTAGCGGGAGGGCCAATTTCCTTC; CDR3 protein: CASSLGLAGGPISF
V gene: TRBV5-4; clone size: .; J gene: TRBJ2-1; D gene: TRBD2; CDR3 DNA: TGTGCCAGCAGCCCCGCCGGAGCGGGAGGGAACAATGAGCAGTTCTTC; CDR3 protein: CASSPAGAGGNNEQFF
V gene: TRBV19; clone size: .; J gene: TRBJ1-1; D gene: .; CDR3 DNA: TGTGCCAGTAGTACGACAGGGAACACTGAAGCTTTCTTT; CDR3 protein: CASSTTGNTEAFF
V gene: TRBV7-3; clone size: .; J gene: TRBJ2-1; D gene: .; CDR3 DNA: TGTGCCAGCAGCTTTGACTTGGGCTCCTACAATGAGCAGTTCTTC; CDR3 protein: CASSFDLGSYNEQFF
V gene: TRBV5-1; clone size: .; J gene: TRBJ2-2; D gene: .; CDR3 DNA: TGCGCCAGCAGCTTGGTTCTCGGGGAGCTGTTTTTT; CDR3 protein: CASSLVLGELFF
V gene: TRBV5-6; clone size: .; J gene: TRBJ1-5; D gene: TRBD1; CDR3 DNA: TGTGCCAGCAGCGGACCGGACAGGGGACAGCCCCAGCATTTT; CDR3 protein: CASSGPDRGQPQHF
V gene: TRBV6-5; clone size: .; J gene: TRBJ1-2; D gene: .; CDR3 DNA: TGTGCCACTCAAACGAGTGACGCAGCGCGGGGCTACACCTTC; CDR3 protein: CATQTSDAARGYTF
V gene: TRBV28; clone size: .; J gene: TRBJ1-2; D gene: .; CDR3 DNA: TGTGCCAGCCAGAGAGGGGGTACCTATGGCTACACCTTC; CDR3 protein: CASQRGGTYGYTF
V gene: TRBV28; clone size: once; J gene: TRBJ2-3; D gene: TRBD1; CDR3 DNA: TGTGCCAGCAGTCCCCTAGGACAGGCCACAGATACGCAGTATTTT; CDR3 protein: CASSPLGQATDTQYF
V gene: TRBV7-6; clone size: .; J gene: TRBJ2-2; D gene: TRBD1; CDR3 DNA: TGTGCCAGCAGCTACCTTAGGGGGCAAGTAACCGGGGAGCTGTTTTTT; CDR3 protein: CASSYLRGQVTGELFF
V gene: TRBV10-3; clone size: .; J gene: TRBJ2-2; D gene: .; CDR3 DNA: TGTGCCATCAGGTGGGGGACTTCTAACACCGGGGAGCTGTTTTTT; CDR3 protein: CAIRWGTSNTGELFF
V gene: TRBV6-2/TRBV6-3; clone size: .; J gene: TRBJ2-2; D gene: .; CDR3 DNA: TGTGCCAGCAGTGTTGGAGGAGGAGGCACCGGGGAGCTGTTTTTT; CDR3 protein: CASSVGGGGTGELFF
V gene: TRBV28; clone size: .; J gene: TRBJ2-4; D gene: .; CDR3 DNA: TGTGCCAGCAGACCCCAGGCCGGGGGAAACATTCAGTACTTC; CDR3 protein: CASRPQAGGNIQYF
V gene: TRBV5-1; clone size: .; J gene: TRBJ2-3; D gene: TRBD2; CDR3 DNA: TGCGCCAGCAGCCGAACTAGCGGGGGCACAGATACGCAGTATTTT; CDR3 protein: CASSRTSGGTDTQYF
V gene: TRBV12-3/TRBV12-4; clone size: .; J gene: TRBJ1-2; D gene: .; CDR3 DNA: TGTGCCAGCAGTTTAGGACAGCCCTATGGCTACACCTTC; CDR3 protein: CASSLGQPYGYTF
V gene: TRBV14; clone size: .; J gene: TRBJ2-1; D gene: .; CDR3 DNA: TGTGCCAGCAGCCAAGACATTAGCGCGGTCGGCAATGAGCAGTTCTTC; CDR3 protein: CASSQDISAVGNEQFF
V gene: TRBV5-8; clone size: .; J gene: TRBJ2-1; D gene: TRBD2; CDR3 DNA: TGTGCCAGCAGCCTCAGCGGGAGCTCCTACAATGAGCAGTTCTTC; CDR3 protein: CASSLSGSSYNEQFF
V gene: TRBV12-3/TRBV12-4; clone size: few; J gene: TRBJ1-2; D gene: .; CDR3 DNA: TGTGCCAGCAGCCTAAGTGGGGGCGGGGGCTACACCTTC; CDR3 protein: CASSLSGGGGYTF
V gene: TRBV7-2; clone size: .; J gene: TRBJ2-1; D gene: .; CDR3 DNA: TGTGCCAGCAGCTTAGGTCGGAACCAGCAGGGGAATTGGTTCTTC; CDR3 protein: CASSLGRNQQGNWFF
V gene: TRBV28; clone size: .; J gene: TRBJ2-5; D gene: TRBD2; CDR3 DNA: TGTGCCAGCAGTCCGACTAGCGGGCCCCAAGAGACCCAGTACTTC; CDR3 protein: CASSPTSGPQETQYF
V gene: TRBV4-3; clone size: .; J gene: TRBJ2-3; D gene: TRBD2; CDR3 DNA: TGCGCCAGCAGCCAAGCCCTAGGTGGAGCGGGGAGGTCAGATACGCAGTATTTT; CDR3 protein: CASSQALGGAGRSDTQYF
V gene: TRBV15; clone size: .; J gene: TRBJ2-1; D gene: .; CDR3 DNA: TGTGCCACCAGCAGAGATCCGGGCTCCTACAATGAGCAGTTCTTC; CDR3 protein: CATSRDPGSYNEQFF
V gene: TRBV18; clone size: .; J gene: TRBJ1-4; D gene: .; CDR3 DNA: TGTGCCAGCGCCTACAGACCTCCATTAATGTTTACAGCAACTAATGAAAAACTGTTTTTT; CDR3 protein: CASAYRPPLMFTATNEKLFF
V gene: TRBV7-9; clone size: .; J gene: TRBJ2-1; D gene: TRBD1; CDR3 DNA: TGTGCCAGCAGCCCAAAACTAAGACAGGGGGATGAGCAGTTCTTC; CDR3 protein: CASSPKLRQGDEQFF
V gene: TRBV2; clone size: .; J gene: TRBJ1-2; D gene: .; CDR3 DNA: TGTGCAGCGGAGGCTATTAACTATGGCTACACCTTC; CDR3 protein: CAAEAINYGYTF
V gene: TRBV27; clone size: .; J gene: TRBJ2-7; D gene: TRBD2; CDR3 DNA: TGTGCCAGCAGTCAGGGACTAGCGGGAGTGGCCGAGCAGTACTTC; CDR3 protein: CASSQGLAGVAEQYF
V gene: TRBV15; clone size: once; J gene: TRBJ2-1; D gene: .; CDR3 DNA: TGTGCCACCAGCCCCGCGGCCGGTTCCTACAATGAGCAGTTCTTC; CDR3 protein: CATSPAAGSYNEQFF
V gene: TRBV19; clone size: .; J gene: TRBJ2-2; D gene: TRBD2; CDR3 DNA: TGTGCCAGTAGTACTCCGGGACTAGCGGGAGGGCCAGGGGGCACCGGGGAGCTGTTTTTT; CDR3 protein: CASSTPGLAGGPGGTGELFF
V gene: TRBV4-1; clone size: .; J gene: TRBJ2-7; D gene: TRBD1; CDR3 DNA: TGCGCCAGCAGCCAGACAGGGGGAACTACCTACGAGCAGTACTTC; CDR3 protein: CASSQTGGTTYEQYF
V gene: TRBV27; clone size: .; J gene: TRBJ1-1; D gene: .; CDR3 DNA: TGTGCCAGCAGTTTATTGTCAGGGGAAGCTTTCTTT; CDR3 protein: CASSLLSGEAFF
V gene: TRBV2; clone size: .; J gene: TRBJ2-3; D gene: TRBD1; CDR3 DNA: TGTGCCAGCAGACCGGGACAGTGGGCAGATACGCAGTATTTT; CDR3 protein: CASRPGQWADTQYF
V gene: TRBV30; clone size: few; J gene: TRBJ1-3; D gene: .; CDR3 DNA: TGTGCCTGGACACTTTCTGGAAACACCATATATTTT; CDR3 protein: CAWTLSGNTIYF
V gene: TRBV5-1; clone size: .; J gene: TRBJ1-1; D gene: TRBD1; CDR3 DNA: TGCGCCAGCAGCCAAATGGGCGGACAGGGATACACTGAAGCTTTCTTT; CDR3 protein: CASSQMGGQGYTEAFF
V gene: TRBV19; clone size: .; J gene: TRBJ2-2; D gene: TRBD1; CDR3 DNA: TGTGCCAGTAGTATCCCTCCTCTGACAGGGTCGGGCGGGGAGCTGTTTTTT; CDR3 protein: CASSIPPLTGSGGELFF
V gene: TRBV6-5; clone size: .; J gene: TRBJ1-4; D gene: .; CDR3 DNA: TGTGCCAGCAGTTTAGGCGGACAGAATGAAAAACTGTTTTTT; CDR3 protein: CASSLGGQNEKLFF
V gene: TRBV7-2; clone size: .; J gene: TRBJ1-3; D gene: .; CDR3 DNA: TGTGCCAGCAGCCAAGACAGTCCCTCTGGAAACACCATATATTTT; CDR3 protein: CASSQDSPSGNTIYF
V gene: TRBV5-4; clone size: .; J gene: TRBJ1-1; D gene: .; CDR3 DNA: TGTGCCAGCAGCAAAAAACAGGGTACCACTGAAGCTTTCTTT; CDR3 protein: CASSKKQGTTEAFF
V gene: TRBV14; clone size: .; J gene: TRBJ2-7; D gene: .; CDR3 DNA: TGTGCCAGCAGCCAAGGGGGAGTAGGCGAGCAGTACTTC; CDR3 protein: CASSQGGVGEQYF
V gene: TRBV2; clone size: few; J gene: TRBJ2-1; D gene: TRBD2; CDR3 DNA: TGTGCCAGCAGTGAAGGGCTAGCGGGAGGGTGGGAGCAGTTCTTC; CDR3 protein: CASSEGLAGGWEQFF
V gene: TRBV4-1; clone size: .; J gene: TRBJ2-3; D gene: .; CDR3 DNA: TGCGCCAGCAGCCAAGTACGTCTCCGGGCGGGGACCTCTATCAGCACAGATACGCAGTATTTT; CDR3 protein: CASSQVRLRAGTSISTDTQYF
V gene: TRBV6-5; clone size: .; J gene: TRBJ1-2; D gene: TRBD1; CDR3 DNA: TGTGCCAGCAGTACCGGGACAGGGGGCAACTATGGCTACACCTTC; CDR3 protein: CASSTGTGGNYGYTF
V gene: TRBV7-9; clone size: few; J gene: TRBJ2-1; D gene: TRBD1; CDR3 DNA: TGTGCCAGCAGCATGGGACAGGCCTCGGGTGAGCAGTTCTTC; CDR3 protein: CASSMGQASGEQFF
V gene: TRBV6-5; clone size: .; J gene: TRBJ2-2; D gene: TRBD1; CDR3 DNA: TGTGCCAGCACGGGACAGGTTAATACCGGGGAGCTGTTTTTT; CDR3 protein: CASTGQVNTGELFF
V gene: TRBV7-2; clone size: .; J gene: TRBJ2-1; D gene: TRBD2; CDR3 DNA: TGTGCCAGCAGCTTAGATAGCGGGTTCAATGAGCAGTTCTTC; CDR3 protein: CASSLDSGFNEQFF
V gene: TRBV19; clone size: .; J gene: TRBJ2-1; D gene: TRBD1; CDR3 DNA: TGTGCCACCAGACCCGGGACAGGGAATTTAAATGAGCAGTTCTTC; CDR3 protein: CATRPGTGNLNEQFF
V gene: TRBV7-2; clone size: .; J gene: TRBJ2-3; D gene: .; CDR3 DNA: TGTGCCAGCAGCTTAATGGAGGGTAATACGCAGTATTTT; CDR3 protein: CASSLMEGNTQYF
V gene: TRBV4-3; clone size: once; J gene: TRBJ2-1; D gene: .; CDR3 DNA: TGCGCCAGCAGCCAGCCGGGACTCCCTGTGAATGAGCAGTTCTTC; CDR3 protein: CASSQPGLPVNEQFF
V gene: TRBV4-3; clone size: few; J gene: TRBJ1-4; D gene: .; CDR3 DNA: TGCGCCAGCAGCCAAGACCGAGGGTATTGGGGTGAAAAACTGTTTTTT; CDR3 protein: CASSQDRGYWGEKLFF
V gene: TRBV7-8; clone size: .; J gene: TRBJ2-1; D gene: TRBD2; CDR3 DNA: TGTGCCAGCAGCCAGACTAGCGGGAGTTACAATGAGCAGTTCTTC; CDR3 protein: CASSQTSGSYNEQFF
V gene: TRBV7-9; clone size: once; J gene: TRBJ2-3; D gene: TRBD2; CDR3 DNA: TGTGCCAGCAGCGCGGGACTAGCGGGAGGCACAGATACGCAGTATTTT; CDR3 protein: CASSAGLAGGTDTQYF
V gene: TRBV28; clone size: .; J gene: TRBJ2-4; D gene: TRBD1; CDR3 DNA: TGTGCCAGCAGTTGGTTAGGGACAGGGTTAATGGTCTCCAAAAACATTCAGTACTTC; CDR3 protein: CASSWLGTGLMVSKNIQYF
V gene: TRBV5-4; clone size: .; J gene: TRBJ2-2; D gene: TRBD2; CDR3 DNA: TGTGCCAGCAGCTTGGAGCGGGGGGTCGGGGAGCTGTTTTTT; CDR3 protein: CASSLERGVGELFF
V gene: TRBV7-2; clone size: .; J gene: TRBJ1-1; D gene: .; CDR3 DNA: TGTGCCATTAGACAGGCCCCCTATTTGAACACTGAAGCTTTCTTT; CDR3 protein: CAIRQAPYLNTEAFF
V gene: TRBV7-9; clone size: .; J gene: TRBJ2-1; D gene: TRBD2; CDR3 DNA: TGTGCCAGCAGCTTAGTAGCGGGAGAATGGTACAATGAGCAGTTCTTC; CDR3 protein: CASSLVAGEWYNEQFF